One sample yielded the 9 T cell receptor beta chains listed below, sequenced in a study of shared clonotypes between healthy human individuals (dated by TCRdb to about 2020). The library was prepared using the immunoSEQ multiplex PCR assay. As stored in TCRdb, this immuneACCESS dataset retains in-frame rearrangements with V and J assigned. A fraction of the clones does not appear; measured against another copy, unresolved V genes explain less than half of the discrepancy, and the remainder lacks a known reason. Here the sample has over 950,000 clones; 70% to 85% occur a single time. The ten largest clones add up to 0.89% of the sample. The source material was memory CD4+ T cells from PBMCs. The cell subset or site tag for this specimen amounts to: CD45RA-negative fraction. Receptor source: a man between 18 and 35 years old in good health. Some clones in this sample may be carry-over from other donors' samples.

J is TRBJ1-2 and V is TRBV2; D gene ambiguous. The CDR3 is 12 amino acids. Trimming pared 3 bases from V and 7 bases from J, leaving 9 bases between. Per germline, CDR1 SNHLY and CDR2 FYNNEI. The CDR3 here is CASSEAGRGYTF. The CDR3 nucleotides read TGTGCCAGCAGTGAGGCAGGACGTGGCTACACCTTC.

This chain links TRBV6-1 with TRBJ2-7; D is ambiguous. The V and J ends lost 5 bases and 1 base respectively, with 6 bases between them. Per germline, CDR1 MNHNS and CDR2 SASEGT. CDR3 length: 12 residues. The CDR3 is CASSRRSYEQYF. The CDR3 coding sequence is TGTGCCAGCAGTAGAAGGTCCTACGAGCAGTACTTC.

The gene calls are TRBV10-3 and TRBJ1-3, with 9 bases lining up with TRBD1. Trimming removed 1 base from V and 0 bases from J; junction bases left unmatched: 10. The germline V gene encodes CDR1 ENHRY and CDR2 SYGVKD. The CDR3 contains 19 residues. CDR3 DNA sequence: TGTGCCATCAGTGAGTTCCGGGACAGGGACTTATCCTCTGGAAACACCATATATTTT. It yields the protein CAISEFRDRDLSSGNTIYF.

The chain has TRBV6-5 and TRBJ1-1; D not resolved. Germline V lookup: CDR1 MNHEY, CDR2 SVGAGI. The V gene lost 0 bases and the J gene lost 1 base, with 12 bases spanning the gap. The CDR3 sequence is 16 residues long. The CDR3 spells CASSYSLRGGNTEAFF. For the CDR3, the DNA is TGTGCCAGCAGTTACTCGCTACGGGGAGGGAACACTGAAGCTTTCTTT.

Comment on this clone: Other nucleotide sequences from this sample produce the same CDR3. The V and J genes are TRBV27 and TRBJ1-5, with a tentative D call TRBD1 (6 bases). Germline V lookup: CDR1 MNHEY, CDR2 SMNVEV (reference sequence). The V end was cut by 2 bases, the J end by 5 bases, with 10 bases between. This CDR3 comprises 14 residues. CDR3 bases: TGTGCCAGCAGTTTAAGGGGGGGGGATCAGCCCCAGCATTTT. Translation gives CASSLRGGDQPQHF.

This sequence joins TRBV5-1 and TRBJ1-1, with 11 bases that match TRBD1. The germline gives CDR1 SGHRS, CDR2 YFSETQ. The ends lost 4 bases at V and 4 bases at J; junction bases unmatched: 6. The CDR3 runs to 15 residues. CDR3 bases: TGCGCCAGCAGCGCGGACAGGGGGCTACCCACTGAAGCTTTCTTT. It is translated as CASSADRGLPTEAFF.

This rearrangement joins TRBV6-1 to TRBJ2-2, with D possibly called TRBD1 or TRBD2 (5 bases each). V was cut by 4 bases and J by 9 bases, with 12 bases left in between. The CDR3 length is 13 residues. CDR1 and CDR2 (germline): MNHNS, SASEGT. The CDR3 protein is CASSGGEGRELFF. CDR3 DNA sequence: TGTGCCAGCAGTGGAGGGGAAGGCAGGGAGCTGTTTTTT.

This clone was counted a single time. This sequence joins TRBV7-9 and TRBJ2-1; 8 nucleotides match TRBD2. CDR1 and CDR2 from the germline V gene are SEHNR and FQNEAQ (reference sequence). The trim removed 5 bases at V and 2 bases at J, leaving 8 bases unmatched. The CDR3 sequence is 16 residues long. Here the CDR3 DNA reads TGTGCCAGCAGCGCCAAGCGGGAGTCTGCCTACAATGAGCAGTTCTTC. It specifies CASSAKRESAYNEQFF.

Of note for this clone: A read error may produce the germline difference seen at one junction end. The chain carries TRBV5-6 and TRBJ1-1; no clear D. Germline CDR1 is SGHDT and CDR2 is YYEEEE. This CDR3 is 13 amino acids long. CDR3 DNA: TGTGCCAGCAGCTTGGTAGGTTCGTCTGAGGCTTTCTTT. This codes for CASSLVGSSEAFF. Looking up the rest from reference TRBV5-6 and TRBJ1-1 gives the full variable domain: DAGVTQSPTHLIKTRGQQVTLRCSPKSGHDTVSWYQQALGQGPQFIFQYYEEEERQRGNFPDRFSGHQFPNYSSELNVNALLLGDSALYLCASSLVGSSEAFFGQGTRLTVV.